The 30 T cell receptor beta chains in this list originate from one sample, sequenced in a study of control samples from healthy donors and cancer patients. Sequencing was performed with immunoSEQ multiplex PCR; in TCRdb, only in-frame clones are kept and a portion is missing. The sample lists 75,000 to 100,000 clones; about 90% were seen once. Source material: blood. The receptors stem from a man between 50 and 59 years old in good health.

CDR3 DNA sequence: TGTGCCAGCAGCCCTGACAGCAGCAATCAGCCCCAGCATTTT. Encoded protein: CASSPDSSNQPQHF. This chain joins TRBV7-6 and TRBJ1-5, with a possible D match to TRBD1 (5 bases). Germline V gives CDR1 SGHVS, CDR2 FNYEAQ. V shed 5 bases and J shed 1 base, with 9 bases lying between them. This CDR3 is 14 amino acids long.

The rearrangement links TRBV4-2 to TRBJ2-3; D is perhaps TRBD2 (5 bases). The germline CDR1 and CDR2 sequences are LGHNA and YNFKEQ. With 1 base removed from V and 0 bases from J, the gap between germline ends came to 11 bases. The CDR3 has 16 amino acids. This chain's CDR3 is CASSQVRASSTDTQYF. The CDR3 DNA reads TGTGCCAGCAGCCAAGTGCGGGCGTCTAGCACAGATACGCAGTATTTT.

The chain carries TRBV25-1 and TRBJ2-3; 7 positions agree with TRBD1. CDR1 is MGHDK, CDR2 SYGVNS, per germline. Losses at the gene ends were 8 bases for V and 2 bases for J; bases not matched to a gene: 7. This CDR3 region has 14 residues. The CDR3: CASGPTGNTDTQYF. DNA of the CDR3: TGTGCCAGCGGACCGACAGGGAACACAGATACGCAGTATTTT. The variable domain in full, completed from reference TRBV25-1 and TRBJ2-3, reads EADIYQTPRYLVIGTGKKITLECSQTMGHDKMYWYQQDPGMELHLIHYSYGVNSTEKGDLSSESTVSRIRTEHFPLTLESARPSHTSQYLCASGPTGNTDTQYFGPGTRLTVL.

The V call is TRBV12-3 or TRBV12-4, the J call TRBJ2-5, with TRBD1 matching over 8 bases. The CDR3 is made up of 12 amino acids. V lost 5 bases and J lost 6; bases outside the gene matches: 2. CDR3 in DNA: TGTGCCAGCAGTGGACAGGGACAGACCCAGTACTTC. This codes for CASSGQGQTQYF.

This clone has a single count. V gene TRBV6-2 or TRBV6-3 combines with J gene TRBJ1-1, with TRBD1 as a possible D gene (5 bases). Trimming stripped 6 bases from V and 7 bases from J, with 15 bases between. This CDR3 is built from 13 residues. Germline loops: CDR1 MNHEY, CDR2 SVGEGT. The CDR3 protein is CASSVLKRGEAFF. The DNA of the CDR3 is TGTGCCAGCAGCGTATTAAAGAGGGGTGAAGCTTTCTTT.

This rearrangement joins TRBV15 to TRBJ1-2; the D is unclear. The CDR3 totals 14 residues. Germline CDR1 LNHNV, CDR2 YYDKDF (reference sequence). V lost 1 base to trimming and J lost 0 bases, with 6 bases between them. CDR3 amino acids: CATSRAQTNYGYTF. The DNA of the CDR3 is TGTGCCACCAGCAGAGCCCAAACTAACTATGGCTACACCTTC.

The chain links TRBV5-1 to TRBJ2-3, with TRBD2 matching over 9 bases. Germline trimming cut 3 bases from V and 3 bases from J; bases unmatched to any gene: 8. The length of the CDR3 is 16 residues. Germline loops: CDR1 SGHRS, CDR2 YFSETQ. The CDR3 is CASSSGLLAGTDTQYF. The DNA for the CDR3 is TGCGCCAGCAGCTCCGGTCTCCTAGCGGGGACAGATACGCAGTATTTT. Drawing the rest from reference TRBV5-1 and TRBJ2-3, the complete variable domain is KAGVTQTPRYLIKTRGQQVTLSCSPISGHRSVSWYQQTPGQGLQFLFEYFSETQRNKGNFPGRFSGRQFSNSRSEMNVSTLELGDSALYLCASSSGLLAGTDTQYFGPGTRLTVL.

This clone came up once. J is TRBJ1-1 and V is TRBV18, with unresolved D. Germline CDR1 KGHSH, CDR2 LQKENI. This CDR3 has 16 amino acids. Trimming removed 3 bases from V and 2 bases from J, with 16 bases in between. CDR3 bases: TGTGCCAGCTCACCCCCGACCGGGCTCCTCAACACTGAAGCTTTCTTT. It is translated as CASSPPTGLLNTEAFF.

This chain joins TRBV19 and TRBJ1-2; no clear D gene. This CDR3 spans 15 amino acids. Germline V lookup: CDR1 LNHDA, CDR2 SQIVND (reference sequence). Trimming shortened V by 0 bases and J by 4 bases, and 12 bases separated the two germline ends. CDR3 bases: TGTGCCAGTAGTATAGACTGGGTGGCTGCCTATGGCTACACCTTC. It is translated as CASSIDWVAAYGYTF.

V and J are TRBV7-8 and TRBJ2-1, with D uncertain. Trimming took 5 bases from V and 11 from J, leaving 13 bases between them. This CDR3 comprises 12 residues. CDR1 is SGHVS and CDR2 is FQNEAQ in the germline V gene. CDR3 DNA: TGTGCCAGCAGCGGGAACCTAGTCCAGCAGTTCTTC. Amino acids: CASSGNLVQQFF.

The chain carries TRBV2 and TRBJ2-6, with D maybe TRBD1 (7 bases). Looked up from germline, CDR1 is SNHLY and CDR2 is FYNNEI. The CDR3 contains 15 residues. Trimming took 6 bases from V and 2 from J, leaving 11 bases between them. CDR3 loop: CASRQGEAGANVLTF. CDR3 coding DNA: TGTGCCAGCAGGCAGGGGGAGGCTGGGGCCAACGTCCTGACTTTC.

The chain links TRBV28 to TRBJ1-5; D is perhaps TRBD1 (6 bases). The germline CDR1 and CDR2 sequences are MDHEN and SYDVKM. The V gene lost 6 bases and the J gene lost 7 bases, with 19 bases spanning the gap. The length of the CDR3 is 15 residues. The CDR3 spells CASRPRGGIGQPQHF. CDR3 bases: TGTGCCAGCAGGCCCCGGGGGGGCATAGGGCAGCCCCAGCATTTT. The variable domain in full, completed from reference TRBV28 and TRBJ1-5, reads DVKVTQSSRYLVKRTGEKVFLECVQDMDHENMFWYRQDPGLGLRLIYFSYDVKMKEKGDIPEGYSVSREKKERFSLILESASTNQTSMYLCASRPRGGIGQPQHFGDGTRLSIL.

The CDR3 DNA sequence: TGTGCCAGCAGTTTGGTGGGCGGTGCGTGGGGGGGTGAGCAGTTCTTC. Amino acids: CASSLVGGAWGGEQFF. The V gene is TRBV27, the J gene TRBJ2-1, with 7 bases that match TRBD2. Germline assignment: CDR1 MNHEY and CDR2 SMNVEV (reference sequence). The V gene end was trimmed by 3 bases and the J gene end by 9 bases; junction bases not matched to a gene: 14. This CDR3 has 16 residues.

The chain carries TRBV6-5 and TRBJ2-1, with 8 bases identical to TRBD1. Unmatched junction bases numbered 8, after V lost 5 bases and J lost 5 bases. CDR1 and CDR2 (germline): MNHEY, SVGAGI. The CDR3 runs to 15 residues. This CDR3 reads CASSKDRDSNNEQFF. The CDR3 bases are TGTGCCAGCAGTAAGGACAGGGATTCGAACAATGAGCAGTTCTTC.

DNA for the CDR3: TGTGCCAGTAGATATAGCGGGAGGACCGGGGAGCTGTTTTTT. It encodes CASRYSGRTGELFF. The chain uses TRBV19 and TRBJ2-2; the match to TRBD2 covers 10 bases. This CDR3 has 14 amino acids. With V trimmed by 6 bases and J by 5 bases, 3 bases remained unmatched. Looked up from germline, CDR1 is LNHDA and CDR2 is SQIVND (reference sequence).

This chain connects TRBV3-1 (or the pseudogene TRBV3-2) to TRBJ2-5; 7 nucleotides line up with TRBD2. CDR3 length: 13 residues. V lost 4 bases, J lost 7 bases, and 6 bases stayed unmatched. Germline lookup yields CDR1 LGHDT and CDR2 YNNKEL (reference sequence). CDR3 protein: CASSRGTGGTQYF. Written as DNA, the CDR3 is TGTGCCAGCAGCCGCGGGACGGGAGGGACCCAGTACTTC.

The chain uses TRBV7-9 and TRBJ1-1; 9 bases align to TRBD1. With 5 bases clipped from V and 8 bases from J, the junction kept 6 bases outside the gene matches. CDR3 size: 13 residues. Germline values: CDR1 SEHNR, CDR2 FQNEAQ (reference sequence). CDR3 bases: TGTGCCAGCAGCACGTCGGACAGGGGAGAAGCTTTCTTT. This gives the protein CASSTSDRGEAFF.

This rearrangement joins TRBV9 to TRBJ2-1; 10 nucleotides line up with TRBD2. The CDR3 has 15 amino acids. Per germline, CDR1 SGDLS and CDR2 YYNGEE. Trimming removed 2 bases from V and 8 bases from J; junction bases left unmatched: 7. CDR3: CASSVPAGGQDEQFF. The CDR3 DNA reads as TGTGCCAGCAGCGTCCCAGCGGGGGGGCAGGATGAGCAGTTCTTC.

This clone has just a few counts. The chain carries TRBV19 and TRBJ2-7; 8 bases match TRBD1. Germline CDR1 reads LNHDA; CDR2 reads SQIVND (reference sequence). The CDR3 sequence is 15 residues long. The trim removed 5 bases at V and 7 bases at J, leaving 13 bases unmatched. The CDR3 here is CASSFTTGAAGEQYF. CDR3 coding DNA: TGTGCCAGTAGTTTCACGACAGGGGCCGCCGGGGAGCAGTACTTC.

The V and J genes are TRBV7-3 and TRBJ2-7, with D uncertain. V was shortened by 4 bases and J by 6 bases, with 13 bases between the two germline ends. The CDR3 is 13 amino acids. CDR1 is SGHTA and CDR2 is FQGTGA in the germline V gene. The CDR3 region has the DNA TGTGCCAGCAGCTCAGGAGACATACGCGAGCAGTACTTC. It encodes CASSSGDIREQYF.

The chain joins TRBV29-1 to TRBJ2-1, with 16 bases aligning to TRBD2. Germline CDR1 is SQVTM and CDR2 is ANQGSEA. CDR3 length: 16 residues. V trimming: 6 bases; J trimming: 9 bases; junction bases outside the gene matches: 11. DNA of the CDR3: TGCAGCGTGGGCGGGACTAGCGGGGGGGCTACAGGTGAGCAGTTCTTC. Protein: CSVGGTSGGATGEQFF.

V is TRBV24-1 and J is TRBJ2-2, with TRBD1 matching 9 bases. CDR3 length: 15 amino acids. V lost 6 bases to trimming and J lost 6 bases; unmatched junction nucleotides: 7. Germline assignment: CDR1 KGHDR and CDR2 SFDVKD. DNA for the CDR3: TGTGCCACCAGTCCGGGGACAGGGATCTCCGGGGAGCTGTTTTTT. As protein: CATSPGTGISGELFF.

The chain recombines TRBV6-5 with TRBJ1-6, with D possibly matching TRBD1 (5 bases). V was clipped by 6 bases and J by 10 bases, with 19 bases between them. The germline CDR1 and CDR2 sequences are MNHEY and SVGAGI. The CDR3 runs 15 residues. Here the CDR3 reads CASRDIRTSGSPLHF. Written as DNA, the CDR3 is TGTGCCAGCAGGGACATACGGACTTCGGGGTCACCCCTCCACTTT.

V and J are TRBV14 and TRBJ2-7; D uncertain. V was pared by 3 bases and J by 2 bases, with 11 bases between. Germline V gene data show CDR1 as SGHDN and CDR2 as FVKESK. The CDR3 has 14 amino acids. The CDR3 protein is CASSQSRQPYEQYF. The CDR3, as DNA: TGTGCCAGCAGCCAGTCGCGGCAGCCCTACGAGCAGTACTTC.

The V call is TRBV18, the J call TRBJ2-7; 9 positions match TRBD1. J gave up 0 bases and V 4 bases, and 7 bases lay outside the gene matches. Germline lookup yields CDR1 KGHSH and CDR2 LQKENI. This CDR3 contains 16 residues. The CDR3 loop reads CASSQLGQGSSYEQYF. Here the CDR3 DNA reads TGTGCCAGCTCACAACTTGGACAGGGGAGCTCCTACGAGCAGTACTTC.

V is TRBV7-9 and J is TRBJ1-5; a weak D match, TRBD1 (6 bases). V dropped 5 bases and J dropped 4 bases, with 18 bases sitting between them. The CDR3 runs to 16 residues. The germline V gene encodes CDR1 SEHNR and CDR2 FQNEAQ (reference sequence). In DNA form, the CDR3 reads TGTGCCAGCAGCCCTATTACAGGGTTAAAGAATCAGCCCCAGCATTTT. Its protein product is CASSPITGLKNQPQHF.

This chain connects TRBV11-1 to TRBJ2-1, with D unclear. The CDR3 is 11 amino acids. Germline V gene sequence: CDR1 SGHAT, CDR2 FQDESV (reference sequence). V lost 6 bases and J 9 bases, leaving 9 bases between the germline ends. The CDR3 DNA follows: TGTGCCAGCAGAGGGTGGGGTGAGCAGTTCTTC. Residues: CASRGWGEQFF.

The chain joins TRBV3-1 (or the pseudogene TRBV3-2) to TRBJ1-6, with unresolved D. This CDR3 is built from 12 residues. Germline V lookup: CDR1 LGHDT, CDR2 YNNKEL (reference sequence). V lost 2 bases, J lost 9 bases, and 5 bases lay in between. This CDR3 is CASSQRSSPLHF. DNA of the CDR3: TGTGCCAGCAGCCAAAGGAGTTCACCCCTCCACTTT.

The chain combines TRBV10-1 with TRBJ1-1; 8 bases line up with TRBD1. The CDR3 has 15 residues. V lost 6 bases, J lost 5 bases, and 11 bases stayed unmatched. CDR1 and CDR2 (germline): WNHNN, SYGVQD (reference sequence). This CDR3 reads CASRGPLDRDTEAFF. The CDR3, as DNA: TGCGCCAGCAGAGGCCCTTTGGACAGGGATACTGAAGCTTTCTTT.

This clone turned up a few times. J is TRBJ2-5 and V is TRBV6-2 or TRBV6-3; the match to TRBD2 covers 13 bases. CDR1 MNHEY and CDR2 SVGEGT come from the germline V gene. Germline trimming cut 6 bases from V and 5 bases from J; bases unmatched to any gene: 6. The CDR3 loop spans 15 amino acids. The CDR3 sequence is CASSPTSGGAETQYF. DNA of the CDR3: TGTGCCAGCAGCCCCACTAGCGGGGGGGCGGAGACCCAGTACTTC.